The 23 T cell receptor beta chains reported below all come from one sample, sequenced in a study of T cell responses to AZD1222 COVID-19 vaccine. TCRdb's copy holds only in-frame clones and misses some; the assay was immunoSEQ multiplex PCR. The sample includes some 40,000 clones, over 75% of them seen just once. The source was peripheral blood, collected 28 days after the second dose of the MenACWY control vaccine. The receptors were sampled from an adult who received the MenACWY meningococcal vaccine as a control.

This clone was detected once. The chain links TRBV5-1 to TRBJ1-4, with D unresolved. The CDR3 is 14 amino acids. Trimming took 1 base from V and 6 from J, leaving 10 bases between them. From germline, CDR1 is SGHRS and CDR2 YFSETQ. Here the CDR3 DNA reads TGCGCCAGCAGCTTGAGTATAATCGATGAAAAACTGTTTTTT. Translating gives CASSLSIIDEKLFF.

The chain employs TRBV6-5 and TRBJ1-1; D is undetermined. The germline V gene encodes CDR1 MNHEY and CDR2 SVGAGI. Trimming left V 5 bases short and J 2 bases short, with 9 bases between. CDR3 length equals 13 residues. The CDR3 region is CASSRQTNTEAFF. The CDR3 DNA is TGTGCCAGCAGTCGTCAGACTAACACTGAAGCTTTCTTT.

V usage is TRBV5-1 and J usage is TRBJ2-1; unclear D gene. The V end lost 5 bases, the J end lost 8 bases, and 17 bases lay between the germline ends. The length of the CDR3 is 14 residues. Germline V lookup: CDR1 SGHRS, CDR2 YFSETQ. The CDR3 is CASSHRQTTDEQFF. In nucleotides, the CDR3 is TGCGCCAGCAGTCACCGGCAGACGACCGATGAGCAGTTCTTC.

The chain recombines TRBV6-4 with TRBJ2-5; 7 bases agree with TRBD2. This CDR3 is 16 amino acids long. J lost 4 bases, V lost 2 bases, and 10 bases had no gene match. CDR1 is MRHNA and CDR2 is SNTAGT in the germline V gene. In DNA, the CDR3 is TGTGCCAGCAGTGACCCTGGGGGAGGGCCTTTAGAGACCCAGTACTTC. Translation: CASSDPGGGPLETQYF.

The chain links TRBV7-6 to TRBJ2-2; unclear D gene. V was trimmed by 5 bases and J by 5 bases, leaving 15 bases between them. This CDR3 is 15 amino acids long. Germline V lookup: CDR1 SGHVS, CDR2 FNYEAQ. The CDR3 region is CASSQIGPPTGELFF. The DNA of the CDR3 is TGTGCCAGCAGCCAGATCGGACCCCCAACCGGGGAGCTGTTTTTT.

The chain links TRBV7-9 to TRBJ1-4, with D unresolved. CDR1 and CDR2 from the germline V gene are SEHNR and FQNEAQ (reference sequence). V was trimmed by 8 bases and J by 8 bases, leaving 18 bases between them. The CDR3 extends over 14 amino acids. The CDR3: CASGTLHGGEKLFF. The CDR3 nucleotides are TGTGCCAGCGGTACATTACACGGTGGGGAAAAACTGTTTTTT.

V is TRBV6-5 and J is TRBJ1-4; D may be TRBD1 (6 bases). Trimming took 10 bases from V and 2 from J, leaving 17 bases between them. This CDR3 has 15 amino acids. The V gene's germline CDR1 is MNHEY and CDR2 SVGAGI. DNA of the CDR3: TGTGCCAAACCAAGGGGGGAAACCACTAATGAAAAACTGTTTTTT. Amino acids: CAKPRGETTNEKLFF.

The chain employs TRBV6-5 and TRBJ2-3; unclear D gene. Germline V gives CDR1 MNHEY, CDR2 SVGAGI. The CDR3 is 14 amino acids. Trimming shortened V by 2 bases and J by 2 bases, and 8 bases separated the two germline ends. The CDR3 reads CASSYGRLTDTQYF. The CDR3 DNA follows: TGTGCCAGCAGTTACGGGCGACTCACAGATACGCAGTATTTT.

V and J are TRBV28 and TRBJ2-1; D ambiguous. V was shortened by 0 bases and J by 8 bases, with 11 bases between the two germline ends. The CDR3 extends over 14 amino acids. Germline assignment: CDR1 MDHEN and CDR2 SYDVKM. CDR3 nucleotide sequence: TGTGCCAGCAGTTTATGGGAAAGGTGGGATGAGCAGTTCTTC. This sequence encodes CASSLWERWDEQFF.

This clone turned up a few times. The chain is built from TRBV28 and TRBJ2-6, with D perhaps matching TRBD1 or TRBD2 (5 bases each). This CDR3 spans 22 amino acids. Deletions cut 7 bases from V and 2 bases from J, with 33 bases between. Germline-derived CDR1 and CDR2 are MDHEN and SYDVKM. Here the CDR3 reads CASIKKGRFGTFSYTGANVLTF. CDR3 sequence (DNA): TGTGCCAGCATCAAAAAGGGACGTTTTGGCACATTCTCGTACACTGGGGCCAACGTCCTGACTTTC.

The chain links TRBV6-6 to TRBJ1-1; D is possibly TRBD1 (5 bases). V was cut by 6 bases and J by 4 bases, with 15 bases left in between. This CDR3 comprises 14 residues. Germline CDR1 and CDR2: MNHNY and SVGAGI (reference sequence). For the CDR3, the DNA is TGTGCCAGCAGCCCCTCCGTGGGGCGCACTGAAGCTTTCTTT. This gives the protein CASSPSVGRTEAFF.

This clone has a single count. The chain uses TRBV7-2 and TRBJ1-2; D is unclear. This CDR3 comprises 13 residues. The germline V gene encodes CDR1 SGHTA and CDR2 FQGNSA. V was cut by 4 bases and J by 7 bases, with 13 bases left in between. The CDR3, as DNA: TGTGCCAGCAGCTCCCCGACCGGCTCTGGCTACACCTTC. Residues: CASSSPTGSGYTF.

The J gene is TRBJ1-6, the V gene TRBV10-2; TRBD1 aligns across 10 bases. Trimming removed 2 bases from V and 10 bases from J; junction bases left unmatched: 8. Looked up from germline, CDR1 is WSHSY and CDR2 is SAAADI. The CDR3 extends over 16 amino acids. The CDR3 sequence is CASSEGDRGFRSPLHF. The CDR3 nucleotides are TGCGCCAGCAGTGAGGGGGACAGGGGTTTTCGGTCACCCCTCCACTTT.

The J gene is TRBJ2-2, the V gene TRBV4-2; D is unclear. The CDR3 spans 15 residues. Trimming cost V 1 base and J 5 bases, with 11 bases left between them. The germline CDR1 and CDR2 sequences are LGHNA and YNFKEQ. CDR3 region: CASSQADSRTGELFF. CDR3 coding DNA: TGTGCCAGCAGCCAAGCTGACTCAAGGACCGGGGAGCTGTTTTTT.

This rearrangement joins TRBV2 to TRBJ1-6, with TRBD1 identical over 8 bases. CDR1 and CDR2 (germline): SNHLY, FYNNEI. This CDR3 spans 13 amino acids. V was pared by 11 bases and J by 8 bases, with 8 bases of the junction left unmatched. Here the CDR3 DNA reads TGTGCCTTCCGGGACAGGTTCGATTCACCCCTCCACTTT. Its protein is CAFRDRFDSPLHF.

There are a few counts of this clone. The gene calls are TRBV28 and TRBJ1-2; D is possibly TRBD1 (5 bases). This CDR3 spans 14 amino acids. Germline V gives CDR1 MDHEN, CDR2 SYDVKM. Deletions cut 1 base from V and 6 bases from J, with 12 bases between. The CDR3 loop is CASSLLSRANGYTF. The CDR3, as DNA: TGTGCCAGCAGTTTATTGTCCAGGGCCAATGGCTACACCTTC.

This chain joins TRBV11-3 and TRBJ2-3; D is unresolved. V lost 1 base to trimming and J lost 5 bases, with 7 bases between them. The length of the CDR3 is 13 residues. The germline CDR1 and CDR2 sequences are SGHNT and YENEEA. CDR3 protein: CASSLGGQDTQYF. Here the CDR3 DNA reads TGTGCCAGCAGCTTAGGTGGGCAAGATACGCAGTATTTT.

The gene calls are TRBV10-1 and TRBJ2-1, with 10 bases matching TRBD2. Trimming cost V 5 bases and J 15 bases; bases outside gene matches: 13. The CDR3 is 14 amino acids. Germline CDR1 and CDR2: WNHNN and SYGVQD (reference sequence). DNA of the CDR3: TGCGCCAGCAGTAAATACGGGACTAGCGAGGGTCTGTTCTTC. Encoded protein: CASSKYGTSEGLFF.

The rearrangement uses TRBV5-1 and TRBJ1-6; 7 bases agree with TRBD1. The germline V gene has CDR1 SGHRS and CDR2 YFSETQ. V shed 1 base, J shed 0 bases, and the junction held 7 bases outside the gene matches. This CDR3 comprises 18 residues. In nucleotides, the CDR3 is TGCGCCAGCAGCTTGAGGGGGCCCCAGAGCTCCTATAATTCACCCCTCCACTTT. It translates to CASSLRGPQSSYNSPLHF.

The rearrangement uses TRBV2 and TRBJ1-3, with 7 bases matching TRBD1. Germline values: CDR1 SNHLY, CDR2 FYNNEI. V trimming: 5 bases; J trimming: 4 bases; junction bases outside the gene matches: 11. This CDR3 is 16 amino acids long. CDR3 in amino acids: CASSYQATGYGNTIYF. For the CDR3, the DNA is TGTGCCAGCAGTTATCAAGCGACAGGGTACGGAAACACCATATATTTT.

The rearrangement links TRBV3-1 (or the pseudogene TRBV3-2) to TRBJ2-5; either TRBD1 or TRBD2 may fit D (5 bases each). This CDR3 region has 13 residues. Germline CDR1 LGHDT, CDR2 YNNKEL (reference sequence). Trimming shortened V by 3 bases and J by 9 bases, and 14 bases separated the two germline ends. CDR3 coding DNA: TGTGCCAGCAGCCACCGCGGAAGAGGGGCCCAGTACTTC. Translated, it gives CASSHRGRGAQYF.

The chain joins TRBV5-1 to TRBJ2-3, with 8 bases that match TRBD1. Trimming at V came to 4 bases and at J to 1 base, leaving 5 bases not matched to a gene. Germline assignment: CDR1 SGHRS and CDR2 YFSETQ. This CDR3 comprises 15 residues. CDR3 sequence reads: CASSGTGGGTDTQYF. The CDR3 nucleotides read TGCGCCAGCAGCGGGACAGGTGGGGGCACAGATACGCAGTATTTT.

This chain connects TRBV2 to TRBJ2-2; 9 nucleotides agree with TRBD2. CDR1 SNHLY and CDR2 FYNNEI come from the germline V gene. V trimming: 4 bases; J trimming: 1 base; junction bases outside the gene matches: 4. CDR3 length equals 16 residues. The CDR3: CASSGRLAENTGELFF. The CDR3 nucleotides read TGTGCCAGCAGTGGGAGACTAGCGGAGAACACCGGGGAGCTGTTTTTT.